This T cell receptor (beta chain) stems from a study of shared clonotypes between healthy human individuals. Study outcomes and limitations: Larger estimated richness was generally recorded for naive subsets relative to memory subsets. Shared clonotypes across all four donors exceeded non-shared ones in generation probability.

With regard to this clone: As yet, its antigen is unknown.

Terminally differentiated effector memory CD45RA+ cells were left out of the naive CD8 fraction, which was CD45RO-negative and positively selected for CCR7. There were no recent acute infections or vaccinations among the donors, who were healthy HIV-negative adults. Every subset had its genomic DNA shared out evenly among several immunoSEQ plates. Assay: immunoSEQ multiplex PCR; the TCRdb copy retains only in-frame clones and omits some. This repertoire shows about 1,900,000 clones, about 95% found once; its top ten account for 1.2%. The V and J ends lost 4 bases and 1 base, in that order; junction bases with no gene match: 3. This CDR3 spans 14 amino acids. Germline CDR1 is PRHDT and CDR2 is FYEKMQ (reference sequence).

The J gene is TRBJ2-7, the V gene TRBV13, with 8 bases identical to TRBD2. Source material: naive CD8+ T cells sorted from blood. This sequence was found in a young man in good health. CDR3 DNA sequence: TGTGCCAGCAGCTCGGGGGGGCTATCCTACGAGCAGTACTTC. Amino acids: CASSSGGLSYEQYF. Drawing the rest from reference TRBV13 and TRBJ2-7, the complete variable domain is AAGVIQSPRHLIKEKRETATLKCYPIPRHDTVYWYQQGPGQDPQFLISFYEKMQSDKGSIPDRFSAQQFSDYHSELNMSSLELGDSALYFCASSSGGLSYEQYFGPGTRLTVT.